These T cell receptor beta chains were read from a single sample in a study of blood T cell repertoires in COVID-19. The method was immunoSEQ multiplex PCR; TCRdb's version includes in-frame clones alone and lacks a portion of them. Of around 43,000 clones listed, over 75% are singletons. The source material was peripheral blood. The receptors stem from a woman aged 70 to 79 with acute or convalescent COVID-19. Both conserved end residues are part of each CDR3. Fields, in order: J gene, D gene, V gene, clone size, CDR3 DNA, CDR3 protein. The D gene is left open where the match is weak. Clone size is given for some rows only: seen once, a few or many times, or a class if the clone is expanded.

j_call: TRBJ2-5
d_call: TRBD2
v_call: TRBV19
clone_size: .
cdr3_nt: TGTGCCAGTAGTATTGGGGCGGGGGGTCAAGAGACCCAGTACTTC
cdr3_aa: CASSIGAGGQETQYF

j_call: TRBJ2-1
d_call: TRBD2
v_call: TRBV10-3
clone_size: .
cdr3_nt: TGTGCCTCTCAGAGCCCTAGCGGGGGCAATGAGCAGTTCTTC
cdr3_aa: CASQSPSGGNEQFF

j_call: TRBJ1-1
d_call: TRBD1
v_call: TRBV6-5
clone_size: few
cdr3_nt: TGTGCCAGCAGCCCAGACAGGGGTCTCGCTTTCTTT
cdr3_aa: CASSPDRGLAFF

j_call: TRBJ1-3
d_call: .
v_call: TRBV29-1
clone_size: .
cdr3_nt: TGCAGCGTTCGAGGGGGTGGAAACACCATATATTTT
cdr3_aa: CSVRGGGNTIYF

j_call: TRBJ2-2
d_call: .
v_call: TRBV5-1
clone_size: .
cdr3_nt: TGCGCCAGCAGCTTGTTAGCCGACACCGGGGAGCTGTTTTTT
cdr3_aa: CASSLLADTGELFF

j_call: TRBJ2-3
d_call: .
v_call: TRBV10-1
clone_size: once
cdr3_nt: TGCGCCAGCCGGGAGCGGAGGCTACCTAGCACAGATACGCAGTATTTT
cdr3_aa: CASRERRLPSTDTQYF

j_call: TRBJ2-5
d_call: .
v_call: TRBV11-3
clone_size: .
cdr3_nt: TGTGCCAGCAGCTATGGGGGGTTAGAGACCCAGTACTTC
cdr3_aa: CASSYGGLETQYF

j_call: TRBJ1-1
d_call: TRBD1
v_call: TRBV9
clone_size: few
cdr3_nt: TGTGCCAGCAGCACTACAGGGGACACTGAAGCTTTCTTT
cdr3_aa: CASSTTGDTEAFF

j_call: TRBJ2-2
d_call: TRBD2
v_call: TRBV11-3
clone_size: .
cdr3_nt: TGTGCCAGCAGCTCTTCGACTAGCCCGAACACCGGGGAGCTGTTTTTT
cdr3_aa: CASSSSTSPNTGELFF

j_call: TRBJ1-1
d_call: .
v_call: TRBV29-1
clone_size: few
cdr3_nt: TGCAGCGTTGTAGATCCACTCACTGAAGCTTTCTTT
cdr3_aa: CSVVDPLTEAFF

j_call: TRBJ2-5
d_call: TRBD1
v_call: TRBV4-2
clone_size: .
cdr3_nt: TGTGCCAGCAGCCAAGTAACGACAGGGAAGGAGACCCAGTACTTC
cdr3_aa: CASSQVTTGKETQYF

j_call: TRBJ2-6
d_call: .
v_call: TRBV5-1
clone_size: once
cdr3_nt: TGCGCCAGCAGCCCTGAGGGCAGGGGCCACTCTGGGGCCAACGTCCTGACTTTC
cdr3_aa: CASSPEGRGHSGANVLTF

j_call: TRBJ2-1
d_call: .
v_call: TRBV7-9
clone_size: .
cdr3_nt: TGTGCCAGCAGCTTAGTCGACAATGAGCAGTTCTTC
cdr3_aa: CASSLVDNEQFF

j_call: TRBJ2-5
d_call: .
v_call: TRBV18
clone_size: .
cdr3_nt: TGTGCCAGTCTTCCTTCGGGGAACCAAGAGACCCAGTACTTC
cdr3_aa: CASLPSGNQETQYF

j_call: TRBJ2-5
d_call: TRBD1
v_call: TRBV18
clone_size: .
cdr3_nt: TGTGCCAGCTCACCACGGCAGGGGGCCCAGTACTTC
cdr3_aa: CASSPRQGAQYF

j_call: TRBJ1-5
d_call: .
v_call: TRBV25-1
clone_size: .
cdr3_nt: TGTGCCAGCAGTGAGGCTGCGGGGCCCTGGGGCAATCAGCCCCAGCATTTT
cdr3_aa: CASSEAAGPWGNQPQHF

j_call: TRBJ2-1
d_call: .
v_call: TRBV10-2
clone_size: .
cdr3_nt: TGCGCCAGCACGGAGATTAGAGGGACACTCAATGAGCAGTTCTTC
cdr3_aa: CASTEIRGTLNEQFF

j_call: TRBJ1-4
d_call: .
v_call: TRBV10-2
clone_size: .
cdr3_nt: TGCGCCAGCAGTGAGGGCAGGCGCCCAACTAATGAAAAACTGTTTTTT
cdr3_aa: CASSEGRRPTNEKLFF

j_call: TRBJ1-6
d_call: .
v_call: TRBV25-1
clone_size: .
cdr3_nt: TGTGCCAGCAGTGAATCTACCGTGCGCAATTCACCCCTCCACTTT
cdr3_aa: CASSESTVRNSPLHF

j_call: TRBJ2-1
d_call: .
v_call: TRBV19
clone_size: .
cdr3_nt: TGTGCCAGTTCCGAGGCATTTGAGCAGTTCTTC
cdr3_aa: CASSEAFEQFF

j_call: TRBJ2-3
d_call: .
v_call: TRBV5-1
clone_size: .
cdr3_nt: TGCGCCAGCAGCATAGACACAGATACGCAGTATTTT
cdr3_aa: CASSIDTDTQYF

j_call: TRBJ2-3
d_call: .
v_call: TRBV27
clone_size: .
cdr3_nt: TGTGCCAGCAGTTTTTTTCAATCAGATACGCAGTATTTT
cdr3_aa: CASSFFQSDTQYF

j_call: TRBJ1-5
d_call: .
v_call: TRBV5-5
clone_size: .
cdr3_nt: TGTGCCAGCAGCACCCTGGACAGCCACCTTCCTAATCAGCCCCAGCATTTT
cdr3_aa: CASSTLDSHLPNQPQHF

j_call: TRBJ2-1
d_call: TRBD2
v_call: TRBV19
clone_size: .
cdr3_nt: TGTGCCAGTAGTATTCGGGGGACTAGTAACAATGAGCAGTTCTTC
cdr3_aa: CASSIRGTSNNEQFF

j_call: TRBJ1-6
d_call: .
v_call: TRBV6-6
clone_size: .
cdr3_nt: TGTGCCAGCAGCGGACAATCCTATAATTCACCCCTCCACTTT
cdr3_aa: CASSGQSYNSPLHF

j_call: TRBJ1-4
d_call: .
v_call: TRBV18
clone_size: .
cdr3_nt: TGTGCCAGCTCACCAAACAGTGCCGAAAAACTGTTTTTT
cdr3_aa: CASSPNSAEKLFF

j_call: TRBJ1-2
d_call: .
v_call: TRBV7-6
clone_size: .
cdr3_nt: TGTGCCAGCAGCTCAACAGGGCTTCGGGGCTACACCTTC
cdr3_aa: CASSSTGLRGYTF

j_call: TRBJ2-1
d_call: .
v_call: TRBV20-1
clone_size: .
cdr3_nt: TGCAGTGCTAGTGGCGGGCAAAGCTCCTACAATGAGCAGTTCTTC
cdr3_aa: CSASGGQSSYNEQFF

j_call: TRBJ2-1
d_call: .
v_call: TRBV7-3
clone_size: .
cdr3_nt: TGTGCCAGCAGCTTAGCGCCGACTAGTTGGGATGAGCAGTTCTTC
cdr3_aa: CASSLAPTSWDEQFF

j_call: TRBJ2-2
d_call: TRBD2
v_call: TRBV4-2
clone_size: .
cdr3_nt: TGTGCCAGCAGCATAGGGACTAGCGGGAGTATAGTATCCGGGGAGCTGTTTTTT
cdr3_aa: CASSIGTSGSIVSGELFF

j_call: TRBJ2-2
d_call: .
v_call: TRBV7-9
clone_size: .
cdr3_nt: TGTGCCAGCAGCTTAGCCTCGGGGAACACCGGGGAGCTGTTTTTT
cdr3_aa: CASSLASGNTGELFF

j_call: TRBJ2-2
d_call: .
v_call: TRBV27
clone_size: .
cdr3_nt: TGTGCCAGCAGTTTATCGTGGAGGGGGGAGCTGTTTTTT
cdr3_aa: CASSLSWRGELFF

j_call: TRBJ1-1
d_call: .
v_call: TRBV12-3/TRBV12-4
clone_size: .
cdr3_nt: TGTGCCAGCCTCGGGGGTGGGTTTGAGGCTTTCTTT
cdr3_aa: CASLGGGFEAFF

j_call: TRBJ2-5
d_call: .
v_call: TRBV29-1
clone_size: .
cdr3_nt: TGCAGCGTTGATCAGGGTGGAGAGACCCAGTACTTC
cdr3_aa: CSVDQGGETQYF

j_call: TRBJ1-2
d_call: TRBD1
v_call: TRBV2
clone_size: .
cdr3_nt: TGTGCCAGCAGTGAAGCCACAGGGGGCTATGGCTACACCTTC
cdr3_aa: CASSEATGGYGYTF

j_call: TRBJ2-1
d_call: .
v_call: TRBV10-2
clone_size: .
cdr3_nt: TGCGCCAGCAGTGAGCAACAGGACAATGAGCAGTTCTTC
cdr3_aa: CASSEQQDNEQFF

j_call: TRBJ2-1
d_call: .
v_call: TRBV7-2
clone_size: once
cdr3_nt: TGTGCCAGCAGCTTAGCTAGCGGTACCTACAATGAGCAGTTCTTC
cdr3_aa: CASSLASGTYNEQFF

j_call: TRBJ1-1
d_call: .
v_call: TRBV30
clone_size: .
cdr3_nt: TGTGCCTGGAAGTTTGAAGGGGCCCGGAACACTGAAGCTTTCTTT
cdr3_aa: CAWKFEGARNTEAFF

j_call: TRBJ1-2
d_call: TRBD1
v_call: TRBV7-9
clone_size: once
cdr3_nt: TGTGCCAGCAGCTCAGAGAGATCGACAGGGGTCTTTAACTATGGCTACACCTTC
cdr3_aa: CASSSERSTGVFNYGYTF

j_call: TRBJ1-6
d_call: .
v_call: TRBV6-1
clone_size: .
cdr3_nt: TGTGCCAGCAGTGAAGTCGGGAACAATTCACCCCTCCACTTT
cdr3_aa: CASSEVGNNSPLHF

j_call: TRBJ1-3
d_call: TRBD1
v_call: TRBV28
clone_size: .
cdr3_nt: TGTGCCAGCAGCACGGGGACAGTGGGAAACACCATATATTTT
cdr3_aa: CASSTGTVGNTIYF

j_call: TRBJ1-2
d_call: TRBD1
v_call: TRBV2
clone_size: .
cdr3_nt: TGTGCCAGCAGTACCGGGACAGCTAACAGTGGCTACACCTTC
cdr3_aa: CASSTGTANSGYTF

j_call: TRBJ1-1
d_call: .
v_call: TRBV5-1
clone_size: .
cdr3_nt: TGCGCCAGCAGCTCCACAGCGAACACTGAAGCTTTCTTT
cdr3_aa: CASSSTANTEAFF

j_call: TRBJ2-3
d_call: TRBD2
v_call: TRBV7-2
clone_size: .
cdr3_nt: TGTGCCAGCAGCTTGGGACTACCCCCAGATACGCAGTATTTT
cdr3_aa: CASSLGLPPDTQYF

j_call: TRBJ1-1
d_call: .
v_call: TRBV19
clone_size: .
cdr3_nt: TGTGCCAGTAGTATACTACAGGGCCGTCAAGGTGAAGCTTTCTTT
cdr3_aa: CASSILQGRQGEAFF

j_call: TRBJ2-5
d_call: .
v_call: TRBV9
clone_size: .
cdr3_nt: TGTGCCAGCAGCGAGGGGGTGGGCAGCTTAGAGACCCAGTACTTC
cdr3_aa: CASSEGVGSLETQYF

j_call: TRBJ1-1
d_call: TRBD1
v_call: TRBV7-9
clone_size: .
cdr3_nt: TGTGCCAGCAGTCCGGGACTTGGGGACAGTGAAGCTTTCTTT
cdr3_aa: CASSPGLGDSEAFF

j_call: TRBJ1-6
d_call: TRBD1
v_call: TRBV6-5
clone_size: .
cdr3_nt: TGTGCCAGCAGCGCACCGGGACAGACTCATTCACCCCTCCACTTT
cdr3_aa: CASSAPGQTHSPLHF

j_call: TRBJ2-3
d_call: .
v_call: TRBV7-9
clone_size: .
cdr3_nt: TGTGCCAGCAGCTTGGGCGCCTCCCCCACAGATACGCAGTATTTT
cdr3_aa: CASSLGASPTDTQYF

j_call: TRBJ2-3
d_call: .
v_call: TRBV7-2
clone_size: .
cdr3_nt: TGTGCCAGCAGCTTAAGCCCAGGGGCTTTAGATACGCAGTATTTT
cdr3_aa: CASSLSPGALDTQYF

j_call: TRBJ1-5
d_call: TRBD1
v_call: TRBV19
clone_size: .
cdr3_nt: TGTGCCAGGCCACCTGACAGGGCGAGCAATCAGCCCCAGCATTTT
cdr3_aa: CARPPDRASNQPQHF

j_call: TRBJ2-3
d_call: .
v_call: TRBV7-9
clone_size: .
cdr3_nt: TGTGCCAGCAGCTTCCAAACGGGATACACAGATACGCAGTATTTT
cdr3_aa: CASSFQTGYTDTQYF

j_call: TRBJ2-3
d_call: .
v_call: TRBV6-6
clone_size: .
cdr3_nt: TGTGCCAGCAGTCCCCCGGGTGGGGGGGGCCGTGTCACAGATACGCAGTATTTT
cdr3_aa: CASSPPGGGGRVTDTQYF

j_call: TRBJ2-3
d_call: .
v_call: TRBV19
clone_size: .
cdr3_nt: TGTGCCAGTAGTATACAGGGAACCACAGATACGCAGTATTTT
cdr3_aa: CASSIQGTTDTQYF

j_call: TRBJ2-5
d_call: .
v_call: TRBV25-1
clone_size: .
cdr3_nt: TGTGCCAGCAGTGGAAGCGGTGGCGAGACCCAGTACTTC
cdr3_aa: CASSGSGGETQYF